This paragraph reports one TCR beta chain. This entry comes from a study of control samples from healthy donors and cancer patients. Generated by immunoSEQ multiplex PCR, the TCRdb table keeps only in-frame clones and is missing some. The data show approximately 170,000 clones, 92% seen once. V lost 4 bases and J lost 0, with 7 bases in between. This CDR3 has 12 amino acids. Germline V lookup: CDR1 SQVTM, CDR2 ANQGSEA. The V call is TRBV29-1, the J call TRBJ2-7; D ambiguous. Sequencing used blood. The clonotype was recovered from a woman in her thirties in good health. This CDR3 is CSVGASSYEQYF. CDR3 in DNA: TGCAGCGTTGGGGCGAGCTCCTACGAGCAGTACTTC.